This T cell receptor (beta chain) appears in the sequencing data of a study of regulatory T cells. Study results and limitations: Patient repertoires had restricted TRB V-J pairs and skewed V and J usage, most in Tregs.

Every patient with CD3G deficiency had evidence of autoimmunity. Patients, 2 to 39 years old, had expanded memory T-cell proportions. Amplification used 52 TRBV primers and 13 TRBJ primers. Libraries were prepared by immunoSEQ multiplex PCR; TCRdb keeps only in-frame clonotypes and omits some of them. This table holds roughly 15,000 clones, roughly 90% found once. This CDR3 spans 13 amino acids. Looked up from germline, CDR1 is MNHEY and CDR2 is SMNVEV (reference sequence). Trimming cost V 5 bases and J 7 bases, with 14 bases left between them. Remarks on this clone: Its target is unknown.

The sequenced sample was CD8+ T cells sorted from blood. The chain employs TRBV27 and TRBJ2-5, with unresolved D. The origin of this receptor is a person between 18 and 30 years old with CD3G deficiency. The CDR3 region is CASSLGTLGTQYF. Written as DNA, the CDR3 is TGTGCCAGCAGTCTCGGAACCCTAGGGACCCAGTACTTC.